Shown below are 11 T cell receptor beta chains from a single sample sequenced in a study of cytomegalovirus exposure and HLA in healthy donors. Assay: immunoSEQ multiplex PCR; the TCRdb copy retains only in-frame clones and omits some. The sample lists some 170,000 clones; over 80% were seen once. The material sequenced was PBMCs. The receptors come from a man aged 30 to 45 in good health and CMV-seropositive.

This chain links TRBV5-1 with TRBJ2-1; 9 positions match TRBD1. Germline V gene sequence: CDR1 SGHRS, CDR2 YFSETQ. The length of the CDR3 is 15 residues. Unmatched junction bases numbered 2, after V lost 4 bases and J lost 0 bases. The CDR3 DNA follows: TGCGCCAGCAGCGGGACAGGGAGCTCCTACAATGAGCAGTTCTTC. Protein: CASSGTGSSYNEQFF.

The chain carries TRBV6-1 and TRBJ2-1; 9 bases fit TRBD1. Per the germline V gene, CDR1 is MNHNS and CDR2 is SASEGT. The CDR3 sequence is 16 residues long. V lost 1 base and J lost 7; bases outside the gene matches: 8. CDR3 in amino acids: CASSEGIGTGLNEQFF. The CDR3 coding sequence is TGTGCCAGCAGTGAAGGGATCGGGACAGGGCTGAATGAGCAGTTCTTC.

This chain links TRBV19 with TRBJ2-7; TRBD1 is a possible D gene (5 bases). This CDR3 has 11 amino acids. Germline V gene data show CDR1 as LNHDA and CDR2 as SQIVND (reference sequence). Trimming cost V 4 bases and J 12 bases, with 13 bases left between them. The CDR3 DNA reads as TGTGCCAGTAGTACGCAGGGTTCGGTGTACTTC. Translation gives CASSTQGSVYF.

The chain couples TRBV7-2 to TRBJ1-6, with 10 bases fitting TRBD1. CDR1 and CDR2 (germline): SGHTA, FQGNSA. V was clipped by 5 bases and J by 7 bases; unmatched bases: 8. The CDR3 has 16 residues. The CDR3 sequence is CASSRTWTGGNSPLHF. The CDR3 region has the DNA TGTGCCAGCAGCCGGACCTGGACAGGGGGAAATTCACCCCTCCACTTT.

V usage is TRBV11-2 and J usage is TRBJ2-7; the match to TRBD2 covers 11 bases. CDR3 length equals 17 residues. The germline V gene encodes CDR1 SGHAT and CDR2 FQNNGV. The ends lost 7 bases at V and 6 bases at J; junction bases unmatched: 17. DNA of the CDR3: TGTGCCAGCACTCCTAACCCTCTAGCGGGGGGCCATCTCGAGCAGTACTTC. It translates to CASTPNPLAGGHLEQYF.

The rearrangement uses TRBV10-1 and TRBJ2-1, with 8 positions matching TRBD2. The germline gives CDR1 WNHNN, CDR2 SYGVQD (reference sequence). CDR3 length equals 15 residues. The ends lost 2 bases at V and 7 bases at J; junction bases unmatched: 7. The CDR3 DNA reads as TGCGCCAGCAGTGAGGCGTCTAGCGGGCCAAATGAGCAGTTCTTC. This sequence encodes CASSEASSGPNEQFF.

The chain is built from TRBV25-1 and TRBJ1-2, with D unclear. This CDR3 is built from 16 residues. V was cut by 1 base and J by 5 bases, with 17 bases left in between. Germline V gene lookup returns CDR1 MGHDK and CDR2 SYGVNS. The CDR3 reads CASSESGGSAFYGYTF. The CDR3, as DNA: TGTGCCAGCAGTGAATCGGGTGGGTCAGCCTTTTATGGCTACACCTTC.

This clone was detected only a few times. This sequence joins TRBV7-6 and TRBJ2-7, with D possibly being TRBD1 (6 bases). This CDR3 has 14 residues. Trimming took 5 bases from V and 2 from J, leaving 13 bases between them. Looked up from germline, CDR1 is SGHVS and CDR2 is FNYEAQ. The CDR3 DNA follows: TGTGCCAGCAGCCGACAGGTTAATGCCTACGAGCAGTACTTC. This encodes CASSRQVNAYEQYF.

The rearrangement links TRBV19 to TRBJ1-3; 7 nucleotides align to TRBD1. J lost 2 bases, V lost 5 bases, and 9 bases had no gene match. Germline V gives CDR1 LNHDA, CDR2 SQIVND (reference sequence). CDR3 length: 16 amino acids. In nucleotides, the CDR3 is TGTGCCAGTAGTCCAATGACAGGGATTGCTGGAAACACCATATATTTT. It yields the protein CASSPMTGIAGNTIYF. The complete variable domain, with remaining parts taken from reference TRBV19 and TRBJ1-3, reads DGGITQSPKYLFRKEGQNVTLSCEQNLNHDAMYWYRQDPGQGLRLIYYSQIVNDFQKGDIAEGYSVSREKKESFPLTVTSAQKNPTAFYLCASSPMTGIAGNTIYFGEGSWLTVV.

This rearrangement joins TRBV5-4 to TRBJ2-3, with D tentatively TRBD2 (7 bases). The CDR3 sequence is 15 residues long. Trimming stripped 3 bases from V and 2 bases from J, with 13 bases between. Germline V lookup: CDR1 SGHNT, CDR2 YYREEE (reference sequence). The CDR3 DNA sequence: TGTGCCAGCAGCTCAGCACGGGGGGCCACAGATACGCAGTATTTT. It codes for CASSSARGATDTQYF.

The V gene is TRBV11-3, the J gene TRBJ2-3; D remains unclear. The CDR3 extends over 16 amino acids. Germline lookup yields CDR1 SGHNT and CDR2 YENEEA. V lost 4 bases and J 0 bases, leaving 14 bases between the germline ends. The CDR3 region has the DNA TGTGCCAGCAGCTACAGCCAGACAACTAGCACAGATACGCAGTATTTT. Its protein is CASSYSQTTSTDTQYF.